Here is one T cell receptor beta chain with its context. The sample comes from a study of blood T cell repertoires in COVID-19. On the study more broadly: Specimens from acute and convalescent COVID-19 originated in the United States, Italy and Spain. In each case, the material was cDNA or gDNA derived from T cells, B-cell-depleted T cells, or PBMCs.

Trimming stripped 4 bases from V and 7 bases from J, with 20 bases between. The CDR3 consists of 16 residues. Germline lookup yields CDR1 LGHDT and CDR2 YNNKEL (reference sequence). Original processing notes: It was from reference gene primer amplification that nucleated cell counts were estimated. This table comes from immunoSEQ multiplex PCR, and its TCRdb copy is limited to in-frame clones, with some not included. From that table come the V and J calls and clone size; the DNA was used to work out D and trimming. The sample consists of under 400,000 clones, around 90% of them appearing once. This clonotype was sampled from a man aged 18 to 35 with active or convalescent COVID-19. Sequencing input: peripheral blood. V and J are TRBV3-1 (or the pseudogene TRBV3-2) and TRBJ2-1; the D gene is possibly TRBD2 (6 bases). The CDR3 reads CASSPSRSGGWNEQFF. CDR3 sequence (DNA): TGTGCCAGCAGCCCTAGCCGAAGTGGGGGGTGGAATGAGCAGTTCTTC.